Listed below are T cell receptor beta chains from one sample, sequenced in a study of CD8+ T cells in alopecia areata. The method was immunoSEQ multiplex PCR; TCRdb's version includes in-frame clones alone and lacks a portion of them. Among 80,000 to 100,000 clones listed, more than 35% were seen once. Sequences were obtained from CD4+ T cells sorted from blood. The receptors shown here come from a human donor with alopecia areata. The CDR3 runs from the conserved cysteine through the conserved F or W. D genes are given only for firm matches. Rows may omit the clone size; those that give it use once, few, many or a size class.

CDR3 DNA: TGTGCCAGCAGTGACTCAGTAGAGAATAGGCCCCAGCATTTT
CDR3 protein: CASSDSVENRPQHF
V gene: TRBV2
CDR3 length: 14
D gene: -
J gene: TRBJ1-5
clone size: -

CDR3 DNA: TGTGCCAGCAGCTTGGGGTTTGACGGCAATCAGCCCCAGCATTTT
CDR3 protein: CASSLGFDGNQPQHF
V gene: TRBV5-6
CDR3 length: 15
D gene: -
J gene: TRBJ1-5
clone size: -

CDR3 DNA: TGTGCCAGCAGCTCCCGGCTAGCGGGACTGGATACGCAGTATTTT
CDR3 protein: CASSSRLAGLDTQYF
V gene: TRBV7-8
CDR3 length: 15
D gene: TRBD2
J gene: TRBJ2-3
clone size: -

CDR3 DNA: TGTGCCAGCAGGTGGGTTGGTGGCTACACCTTC
CDR3 protein: CASRWVGGYTF
V gene: TRBV27
CDR3 length: 11
D gene: -
J gene: TRBJ1-2
clone size: -

CDR3 DNA: TGTGCCAGCAGCACGACCCATAGCTCCTACGAGCAGTACTTC
CDR3 protein: CASSTTHSSYEQYF
V gene: TRBV7-3
CDR3 length: 14
D gene: -
J gene: TRBJ2-7
clone size: -

CDR3 DNA: TGCGCCAGCAGCCAAGAAGCGGGAGCTACCGATACGCAGTATTTT
CDR3 protein: CASSQEAGATDTQYF
V gene: TRBV4-1
CDR3 length: 15
D gene: TRBD2
J gene: TRBJ2-3
clone size: once

CDR3 DNA: TGTGCCAGCAGCGCCACTATAGCGGGAGAGGAGACCCAGTACTTC
CDR3 protein: CASSATIAGEETQYF
V gene: TRBV9
CDR3 length: 15
D gene: TRBD2
J gene: TRBJ2-5
clone size: few

CDR3 DNA: TGTGCCACCAGCATCCGACAGGGGGGCGAGCAGTACTTC
CDR3 protein: CATSIRQGGEQYF
V gene: TRBV15
CDR3 length: 13
D gene: TRBD1
J gene: TRBJ2-7
clone size: few

CDR3 DNA: TGTGCCAGTAGTGCGAGACGGTGGACTAGCGGGAGCTTCTACGAGCAGTACTTC
CDR3 protein: CASSARRWTSGSFYEQYF
V gene: TRBV19
CDR3 length: 18
D gene: TRBD2
J gene: TRBJ2-7
clone size: -

CDR3 DNA: TGTGTCAGCAGCTCGTTATTAGCGGGGGGAAGGGAGACCCAGTACTTC
CDR3 protein: CVSSSLLAGGRETQYF
V gene: TRBV7-2
CDR3 length: 16
D gene: TRBD2
J gene: TRBJ2-5
clone size: -

CDR3 DNA: TGTGCCAGCAGCCATGGCCGGGTTAATTCACCCCTCCACTTT
CDR3 protein: CASSHGRVNSPLHF
V gene: TRBV9
CDR3 length: 14
D gene: -
J gene: TRBJ1-6
clone size: few

CDR3 DNA: TGTGCCAGCAGCTTATCCTCCGGGGTGGTAGGTGAGCAGTACTTC
CDR3 protein: CASSLSSGVVGEQYF
V gene: TRBV7-6
CDR3 length: 15
D gene: -
J gene: TRBJ2-7
clone size: -

CDR3 DNA: TGTGCCAGCAGTCTTAGCGGGGGAGAGCAGTTCTTC
CDR3 protein: CASSLSGGEQFF
V gene: TRBV2
CDR3 length: 12
D gene: TRBD2
J gene: TRBJ2-1
clone size: -

CDR3 DNA: TGCAGCGTGTACGACAGGGTCCTCAGCTCTGGGGCCAACGTCCTGACTTTC
CDR3 protein: CSVYDRVLSSGANVLTF
V gene: TRBV29-1
CDR3 length: 17
D gene: TRBD1
J gene: TRBJ2-6
clone size: few

CDR3 DNA: TGTGCCAGCAGCTTGGCCGGCGCTAGCGGGGGAGAGACCCAGTACTTC
CDR3 protein: CASSLAGASGGETQYF
V gene: TRBV5-4
CDR3 length: 16
D gene: TRBD2
J gene: TRBJ2-5
clone size: few

CDR3 DNA: TGTGCCACCAGCATCACAGGTTTAGCCAAAAACATTCAGTACTTC
CDR3 protein: CATSITGLAKNIQYF
V gene: TRBV15
CDR3 length: 15
D gene: -
J gene: TRBJ2-4
clone size: few

CDR3 DNA: TGTGCCAGCAGCGCCCAGGGGGGCAGGGTGAACAATCAGCCCCAGCATTTT
CDR3 protein: CASSAQGGRVNNQPQHF
V gene: TRBV7-2
CDR3 length: 17
D gene: TRBD1
J gene: TRBJ1-5
clone size: -

CDR3 DNA: TGTGCCAGCGGGCGGCGGCAGGGAGACAATGAGCAGTTCTTC
CDR3 protein: CASGRRQGDNEQFF
V gene: TRBV16
CDR3 length: 14
D gene: -
J gene: TRBJ2-1
clone size: -

CDR3 DNA: TGTGCCTGGAGTCGGACAGGGAGCACCGGGGAGCTGTTTTTT
CDR3 protein: CAWSRTGSTGELFF
V gene: TRBV30
CDR3 length: 14
D gene: TRBD1
J gene: TRBJ2-2
clone size: few

CDR3 DNA: TGTGCCTGGAGTAGGAGGGAGAGGGATACGCAGTATTTT
CDR3 protein: CAWSRRERDTQYF
V gene: TRBV30
CDR3 length: 13
D gene: -
J gene: TRBJ2-3
clone size: -

CDR3 DNA: TGTGCCGGAGGGCTGGGCACCGGGGAGCTGTTTTTT
CDR3 protein: CAGGLGTGELFF
V gene: TRBV7-9
CDR3 length: 12
D gene: -
J gene: TRBJ2-2
clone size: -

CDR3 DNA: TGCAGCTCCAGGACAGGGGGGGCAGAGACCCAGTACTTC
CDR3 protein: CSSRTGGAETQYF
V gene: TRBV29-1
CDR3 length: 13
D gene: TRBD1
J gene: TRBJ2-5
clone size: -

CDR3 DNA: TGTGCCAGCAGCCCCCGATACGAGCAGTACTTC
CDR3 protein: CASSPRYEQYF
V gene: TRBV6-6
CDR3 length: 11
D gene: -
J gene: TRBJ2-7
clone size: few